The rows below give T cell receptor beta chains drawn from one sample of a study of Tregs in tolerant kidney transplant recipients. This table comes from immunoSEQ multiplex PCR, and its TCRdb copy is limited to in-frame clones, with some not included. The sample includes 40,000 to 50,000 clones, roughly nine tenths of them seen just once. Material: CD8+ T cells from blood (PBMCs), obtained 12 months after the transplant. Receptors were obtained from a human patient who received a combined kidney and bone marrow transplant. Some T cells may trace back to the graft donor. Both conserved end residues are part of each CDR3. A D gene is named only where the DNA matches it firmly. The size of a clone is reported for some rows only, either as once, few or many, or as a class for expanded clones.

D gene | J gene | clone size | CDR3 length | V gene | CDR3 protein | CDR3 DNA
TRBD2 | TRBJ2-2 | - | 16 | TRBV7-6 | CASSAKLAGGPGELFF | TGTGCCAGCAGCGCAAAACTAGCGGGGGGGCCCGGGGAGCTGTTTTTT
TRBD2 | TRBJ2-7 | once | 13 | TRBV27 | CASSTSGTYEQYF | TGTGCCAGCAGCACTAGCGGCACCTACGAGCAGTACTTC
- | TRBJ2-1 | - | 14 | TRBV7-6 | CASSLVAGVNEQFF | TGTGCCAGCAGCTTAGTTGCAGGGGTCAATGAGCAGTTCTTC
- | TRBJ2-6 | - | 15 | TRBV6-1 | CAATSGVSGANVLTF | TGTGCCGCAACGTCGGGGGTCTCTGGGGCCAACGTCCTGACTTTC
TRBD1 | TRBJ2-7 | - | 15 | TRBV25-1 | CASSEFGQGADEQYF | TGTGCCAGCAGTGAATTCGGACAGGGGGCCGACGAGCAGTACTTC
- | TRBJ1-6 | - | 16 | TRBV6-5 | CASSYALKGGSSPLHF | TGTGCCAGCAGTTACGCCCTCAAGGGAGGCAGTTCACCCCTCCACTTT
- | TRBJ1-2 | - | 16 | TRBV5-6 | CASSTTDSPTPYGYTF | TGTGCCAGCAGCACGACGGACAGCCCTACTCCTTATGGCTACACCTTC
- | TRBJ1-2 | - | 13 | TRBV7-3 | CASSAGGNYGYTF | TGTGCCAGCAGCGCGGGGGGAAACTATGGCTACACCTTC
- | TRBJ1-1 | - | 10 | TRBV29-1 | CSAGNTEAFF | TGCAGCGCGGGGAACACTGAAGCTTTCTTT
TRBD1 | TRBJ2-7 | - | 14 | TRBV18 | CASSARQGKSEQYF | TGTGCCAGCTCAGCTAGACAGGGGAAAAGCGAGCAGTACTTC
- | TRBJ2-3 | - | 12 | TRBV9 | CASSVGSGTQYF | TGTGCCAGCAGCGTAGGAAGCGGTACGCAGTATTTT
- | TRBJ2-1 | - | 16 | TRBV7-9 | CASSLAWRASYNEQFF | TGTGCCAGCAGCTTAGCGTGGAGGGCTTCCTACAATGAGCAGTTCTTC
TRBD2 | TRBJ2-1 | once | 15 | TRBV6-5 | CASSPLAGRPNEQFF | TGTGCCAGCAGTCCACTAGCGGGAAGACCAAATGAGCAGTTCTTC
- | TRBJ1-4 | - | 18 | TRBV2 | CASSEYLPGVATNEKLFF | TGTGCCAGCAGTGAATACCTGCCAGGCGTTGCAACTAATGAAAAACTGTTTTTT
TRBD1 | TRBJ1-1 | few | 15 | TRBV11-2 | CASSLRPIGQGEAFF | TGTGCCAGCAGCTTGAGACCTATAGGACAGGGTGAAGCTTTCTTT
TRBD1 | TRBJ2-5 | - | 15 | TRBV5-1 | CASSLDRGTQETQYF | TGCGCCAGCAGCTTGGACAGGGGCACCCAAGAGACCCAGTACTTC
TRBD2 | TRBJ2-1 | - | 15 | TRBV18 | CASSPTSGRNGEQFF | TGTGCCAGCTCACCAACTAGCGGGAGGAATGGTGAGCAGTTCTTC
- | TRBJ2-7 | - | 14 | TRBV4-3 | CASSQVTDSYEQYF | TGCGCCAGCAGCCAAGTGACAGACTCCTACGAGCAGTACTTC
TRBD1 | TRBJ2-7 | - | 14 | TRBV4-1 | CASSQRQGGSEQYF | TGCGCCAGCAGCCAAAGACAGGGGGGGTCCGAGCAGTACTTC
- | TRBJ2-1 | - | 15 | TRBV13 | CASREASSSYNEQFF | TGTGCCAGCAGGGAGGCTTCAAGCTCCTACAATGAGCAGTTCTTC
- | TRBJ1-5 | - | 13 | TRBV27 | CASSLGPLQPQHF | TGTGCCAGCAGTTTGGGCCCCCTACAGCCCCAGCATTTT
- | TRBJ2-3 | - | 13 | TRBV28 | CASTWAHTDTQYF | TGTGCCAGCACCTGGGCTCACACAGATACGCAGTATTTT
TRBD1 | TRBJ1-1 | - | 16 | TRBV11-1 | CASTRDRDPVNTEAFF | TGTGCCAGCACCCGGGACAGGGACCCTGTGAACACTGAAGCTTTCTTT
TRBD2 | TRBJ2-5 | - | 15 | TRBV14 | CASSQVRGRVETQYF | TGTGCCAGCAGCCAAGTCCGCGGGAGGGTAGAGACCCAGTACTTC
TRBD2 | TRBJ2-1 | once | 17 | TRBV27 | CASSLTLGLAAYNEQFF | TGTGCCAGCAGTTTAACTTTAGGACTAGCGGCTTACAATGAGCAGTTCTTC
TRBD1 | TRBJ2-7 | - | 14 | TRBV5-1 | CASSFRQGGYEQYF | TGCGCCAGCAGCTTTCGACAGGGGGGCTACGAGCAGTACTTC
TRBD1 | TRBJ1-5 | once | 16 | TRBV9 | CASSLLGTGGNQPQHF | TGTGCCAGCAGCCTACTGGGGACAGGGGGCAATCAGCCCCAGCATTTT
- | TRBJ2-5 | - | 14 | TRBV10-3 | CAISETGWVETQYF | TGTGCCATCAGTGAAACAGGGTGGGTAGAGACCCAGTACTTC
- | TRBJ1-1 | - | 14 | TRBV29-1 | CSVDLWGVDTEAFF | TGCAGCGTTGATCTTTGGGGAGTCGACACTGAAGCTTTCTTT
- | TRBJ2-2 | - | 15 | TRBV9 | CASSVGTGWSGELFF | TGTGCCAGCAGCGTAGGTACAGGGTGGAGCGGGGAGCTGTTTTTT
TRBD1 | TRBJ1-5 | - | 11 | TRBV30 | CAWGQGRPQHF | TGTGCCTGGGGACAGGGGAGGCCCCAGCATTTT
- | TRBJ2-1 | - | 14 | TRBV13 | CASSLGGSHNEQFF | TGTGCCAGCAGCTTAGGCGGGTCCCACAATGAGCAGTTCTTC
- | TRBJ1-2 | - | 11 | TRBV20-1 | CSARVNYGYTF | TGCAGCGCTCGGGTTAACTATGGCTACACCTTC
- | TRBJ1-6 | - | 16 | TRBV4-3 | CASSQHGWSYNSPLHF | TGCGCCAGCAGCCAACACGGTTGGTCCTATAATTCACCCCTCCACTTT
- | TRBJ2-6 | once | 15 | TRBV11-3 | CASSFAYSGANVLTF | TGTGCCAGCAGCTTTGCGTACTCTGGGGCCAACGTCCTGACTTTC
TRBD2 | TRBJ2-3 | - | 13 | TRBV9 | CASSPRTSGTQYF | TGTGCCAGCAGCCCCCGGACTAGCGGGACCCAGTATTTT
TRBD2 | TRBJ2-3 | - | 17 | TRBV14 | CASSQDSGLGITDTQYF | TGTGCCAGCAGCCAAGATAGCGGACTAGGAATCACAGATACGCAGTATTTT
- | TRBJ2-3 | - | 14 | TRBV19 | CASSIMGASDTQYF | TGTGCCAGTAGTATCATGGGGGCATCAGATACGCAGTATTTT
TRBD2 | TRBJ2-3 | - | 16 | TRBV4-2 | CASSPASGGTTDTQYF | TGTGCCAGCAGCCCGGCTAGCGGGGGGACCACAGATACGCAGTATTTT
- | TRBJ1-2 | - | 13 | TRBV29-1 | CSVIALPEGGYTF | TGCAGCGTGATAGCTCTTCCGGAAGGTGGCTACACCTTC
TRBD1 | TRBJ1-5 | - | 15 | TRBV19 | CASSIWDRDNQPQHF | TGTGCCAGTAGTATTTGGGACAGGGACAATCAGCCCCAGCATTTT
TRBD2 | TRBJ2-7 | - | 16 | TRBV13 | CASSYTSGSLSYEQYF | TGTGCCAGCAGCTACACGAGCGGGAGTCTCTCCTACGAGCAGTACTTC
TRBD1 | TRBJ2-7 | - | 15 | TRBV27 | CASSPGTGGGYEQYF | TGTGCCAGCAGTCCCGGGACAGGGGGTGGGTACGAGCAGTACTTC
TRBD1 | TRBJ2-7 | - | 12 | TRBV28 | CAIGTGNYEQYF | TGTGCCATCGGGACAGGGAACTACGAGCAGTACTTC
- | TRBJ1-6 | - | 14 | TRBV4-1 | CASSYTGWNSPLHF | TGCGCCAGCAGCTACACAGGGTGGAATTCACCCCTCCACTTT
TRBD1 | TRBJ1-1 | - | 18 | TRBV2 | CASRTRQGARHLNTEAFF | TGTGCCAGCAGGACGCGACAGGGGGCGAGACACTTGAACACTGAAGCTTTCTTT
TRBD2 | TRBJ2-7 | - | 15 | TRBV7-6 | CASSSPGGSNYEQYF | TGTGCCAGCAGCTCCCCTGGCGGGAGCAACTACGAGCAGTACTTC
TRBD2 | TRBJ2-7 | once | 17 | TRBV30 | CAWSVLAGVPRDYEQYF | TGTGCCTGGAGTGTACTCGCGGGAGTCCCTCGGGACTACGAGCAGTACTTC
TRBD2 | TRBJ2-7 | - | 14 | TRBV4-2 | CASSLQRGSYEQYF | TGTGCCAGCAGCTTACAGCGGGGCTCCTACGAGCAGTACTTC
- | TRBJ2-2 | - | 16 | TRBV5-6 | CASSLDRALIGGELFF | TGTGCCAGCAGCTTGGACAGGGCATTAATCGGTGGGGAGCTGTTTTTT
- | TRBJ2-3 | - | 18 | TRBV18 | CASSPPIRRFADTDTQYF | TGTGCCAGCTCACCACCAATAAGGCGGTTCGCCGACACAGATACGCAGTATTTT
TRBD1 | TRBJ1-4 | - | 15 | TRBV4-1 | CASSQGTGGDEKLFF | TGCGCCAGCAGCCAAGGGACAGGGGGCGACGAAAAACTGTTTTTT
TRBD2 | TRBJ2-1 | - | 16 | TRBV6-5 | CASSYRAGGPTHEQFF | TGTGCCAGCAGTTACCGGGCGGGGGGACCTACGCATGAGCAGTTCTTC
- | TRBJ2-4 | - | 17 | TRBV28 | CASRPRLTTLAKNIQYF | TGTGCCAGCAGACCACGCCTAACTACACTAGCCAAAAACATTCAGTACTTC